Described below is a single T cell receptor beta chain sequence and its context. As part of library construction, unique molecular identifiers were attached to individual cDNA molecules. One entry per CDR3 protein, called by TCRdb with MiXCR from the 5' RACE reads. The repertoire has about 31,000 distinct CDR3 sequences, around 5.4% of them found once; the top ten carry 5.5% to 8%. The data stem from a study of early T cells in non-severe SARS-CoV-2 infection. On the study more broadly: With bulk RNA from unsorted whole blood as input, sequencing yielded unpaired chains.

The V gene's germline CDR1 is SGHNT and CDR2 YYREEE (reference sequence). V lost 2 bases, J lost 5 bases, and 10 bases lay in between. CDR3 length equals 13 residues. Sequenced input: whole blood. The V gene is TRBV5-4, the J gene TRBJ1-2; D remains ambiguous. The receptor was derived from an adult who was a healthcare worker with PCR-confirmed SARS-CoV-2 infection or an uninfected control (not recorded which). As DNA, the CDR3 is TGTGCCAGCAGCTTCGGTAGGAATTATGGCTACACCTTC. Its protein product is CASSFGRNYGYTF.